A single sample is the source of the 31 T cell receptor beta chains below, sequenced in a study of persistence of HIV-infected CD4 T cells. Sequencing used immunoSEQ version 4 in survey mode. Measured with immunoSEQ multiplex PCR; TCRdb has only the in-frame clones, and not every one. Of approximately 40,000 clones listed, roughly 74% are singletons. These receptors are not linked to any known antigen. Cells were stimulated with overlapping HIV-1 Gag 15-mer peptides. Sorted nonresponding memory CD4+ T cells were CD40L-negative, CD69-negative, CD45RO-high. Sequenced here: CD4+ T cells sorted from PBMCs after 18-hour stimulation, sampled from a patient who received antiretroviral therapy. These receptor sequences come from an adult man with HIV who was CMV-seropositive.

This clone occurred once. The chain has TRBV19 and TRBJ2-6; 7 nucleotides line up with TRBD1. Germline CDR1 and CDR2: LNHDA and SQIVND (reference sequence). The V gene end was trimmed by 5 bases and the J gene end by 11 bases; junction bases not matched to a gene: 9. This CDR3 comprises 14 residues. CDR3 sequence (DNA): TGTGCCAGTAGTCGGACAGGTGCTATAGACGTCCTGACTTTC. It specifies CASSRTGAIDVLTF.

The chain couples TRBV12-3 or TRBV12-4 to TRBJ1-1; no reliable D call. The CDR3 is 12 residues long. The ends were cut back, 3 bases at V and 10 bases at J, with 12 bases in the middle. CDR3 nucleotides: TGTGCCAGCAGTTTTAAGGGATCAGGAGCTTTCTTT. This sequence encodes CASSFKGSGAFF.

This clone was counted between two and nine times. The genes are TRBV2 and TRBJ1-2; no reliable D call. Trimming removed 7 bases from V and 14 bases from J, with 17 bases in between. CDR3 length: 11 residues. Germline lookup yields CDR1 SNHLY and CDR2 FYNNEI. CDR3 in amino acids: CASTLKGLETF. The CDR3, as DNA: TGTGCCAGCACCTTGAAGGGCCTAGAAACCTTC.

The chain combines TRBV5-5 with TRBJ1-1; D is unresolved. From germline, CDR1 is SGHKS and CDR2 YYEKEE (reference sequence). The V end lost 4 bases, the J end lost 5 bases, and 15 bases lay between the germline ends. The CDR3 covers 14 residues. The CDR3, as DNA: TGTGCCAGCAGCCTGTGGGCCGTGGGGACTGAAGCTTTCTTT. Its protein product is CASSLWAVGTEAFF.

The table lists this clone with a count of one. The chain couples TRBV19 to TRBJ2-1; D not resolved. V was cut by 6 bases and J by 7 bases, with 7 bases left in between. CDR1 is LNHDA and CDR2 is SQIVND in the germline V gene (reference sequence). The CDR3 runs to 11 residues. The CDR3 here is CASRALNEQFF. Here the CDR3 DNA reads TGTGCCAGTAGGGCCCTTAATGAGCAGTTCTTC. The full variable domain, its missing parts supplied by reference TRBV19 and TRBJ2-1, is DGGITQSPKYLFRKEGQNVTLSCEQNLNHDAMYWYRQDPGQGLRLIYYSQIVNDFQKGDIAEGYSVSREKKESFPLTVTSAQKNPTAFYLCASRALNEQFFGPGTRLTVL.

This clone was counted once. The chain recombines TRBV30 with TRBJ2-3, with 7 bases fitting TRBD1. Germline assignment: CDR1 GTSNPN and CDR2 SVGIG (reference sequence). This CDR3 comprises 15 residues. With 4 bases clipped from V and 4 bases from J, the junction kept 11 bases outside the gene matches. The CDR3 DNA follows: TGTGCCTGGACCCCGAAGGGGGCTGGGGCAGATACGCAGTATTTT. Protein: CAWTPKGAGADTQYF.

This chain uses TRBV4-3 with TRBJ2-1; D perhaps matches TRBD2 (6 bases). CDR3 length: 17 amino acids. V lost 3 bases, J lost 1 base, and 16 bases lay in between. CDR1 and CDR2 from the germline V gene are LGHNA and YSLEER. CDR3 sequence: CASSHSYTGESYNEQFF. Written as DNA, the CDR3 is TGCGCCAGCAGCCACTCTTATACGGGGGAATCCTACAATGAGCAGTTCTTC.

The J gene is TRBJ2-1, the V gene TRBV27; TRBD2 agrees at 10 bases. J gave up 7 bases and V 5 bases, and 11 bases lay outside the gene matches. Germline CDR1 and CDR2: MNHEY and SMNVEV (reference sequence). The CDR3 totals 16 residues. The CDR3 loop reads CASSPLSSGRGNEQFF. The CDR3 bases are TGTGCCAGCAGTCCCCTCTCTAGCGGGAGAGGGAATGAGCAGTTCTTC.

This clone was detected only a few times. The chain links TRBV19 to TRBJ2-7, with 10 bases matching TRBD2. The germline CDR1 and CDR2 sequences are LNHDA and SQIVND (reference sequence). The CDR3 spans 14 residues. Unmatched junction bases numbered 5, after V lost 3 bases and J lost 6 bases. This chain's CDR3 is CASSIVKREGEQYF. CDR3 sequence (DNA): TGTGCCAGTAGTATTGTCAAGCGGGAGGGCGAGCAGTACTTC.

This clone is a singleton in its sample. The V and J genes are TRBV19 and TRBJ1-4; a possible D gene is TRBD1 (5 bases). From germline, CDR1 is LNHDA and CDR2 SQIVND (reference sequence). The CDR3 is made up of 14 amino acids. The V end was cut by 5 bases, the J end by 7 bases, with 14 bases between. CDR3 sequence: CASSHQGRREKLFF. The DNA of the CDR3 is TGTGCCAGTAGTCACCAGGGTCGACGTGAAAAACTGTTTTTT.

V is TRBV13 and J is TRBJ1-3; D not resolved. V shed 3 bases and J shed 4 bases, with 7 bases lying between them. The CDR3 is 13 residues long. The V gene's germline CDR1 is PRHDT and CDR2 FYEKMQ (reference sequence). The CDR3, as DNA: TGTGCCAGCAGCTTCACAAACGGAAACACCATATATTTT. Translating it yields CASSFTNGNTIYF.

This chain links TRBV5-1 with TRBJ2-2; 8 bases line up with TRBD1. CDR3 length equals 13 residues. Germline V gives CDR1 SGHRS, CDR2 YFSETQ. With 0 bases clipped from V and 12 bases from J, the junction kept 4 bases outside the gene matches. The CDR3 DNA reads TGCGCCAGCAGCTTGGAGTGGACAGGGCAGCTGTTTTTT. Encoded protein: CASSLEWTGQLFF. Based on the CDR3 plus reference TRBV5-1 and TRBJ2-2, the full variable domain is KAGVTQTPRYLIKTRGQQVTLSCSPISGHRSVSWYQQTPGQGLQFLFEYFSETQRNKGNFPGRFSGRQFSNSRSEMNVSTLELGDSALYLCASSLEWTGQLFFGEGSRLTVL.

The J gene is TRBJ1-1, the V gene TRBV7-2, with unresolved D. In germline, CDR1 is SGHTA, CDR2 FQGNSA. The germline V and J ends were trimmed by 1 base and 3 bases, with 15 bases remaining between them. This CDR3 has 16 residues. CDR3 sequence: CASSLGLGRVDTEAFF. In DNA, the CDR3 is TGTGCCAGCAGCTTAGGGTTGGGCAGAGTGGACACTGAAGCTTTCTTT.

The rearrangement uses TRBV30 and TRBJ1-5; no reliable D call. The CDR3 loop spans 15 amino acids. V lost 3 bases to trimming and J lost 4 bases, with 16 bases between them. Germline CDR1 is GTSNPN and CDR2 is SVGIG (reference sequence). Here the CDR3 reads CAWSADLGLNQPQHF. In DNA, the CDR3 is TGTGCCTGGAGCGCAGACCTTGGACTAAATCAGCCCCAGCATTTT.

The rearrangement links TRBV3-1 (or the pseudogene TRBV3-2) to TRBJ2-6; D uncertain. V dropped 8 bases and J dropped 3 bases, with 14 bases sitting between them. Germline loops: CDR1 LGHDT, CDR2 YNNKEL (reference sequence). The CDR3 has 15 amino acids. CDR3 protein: CASGSSRNGANVLTF. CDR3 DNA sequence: TGTGCCAGCGGTTCATCCCGGAATGGGGCCAACGTCCTGACTTTC.

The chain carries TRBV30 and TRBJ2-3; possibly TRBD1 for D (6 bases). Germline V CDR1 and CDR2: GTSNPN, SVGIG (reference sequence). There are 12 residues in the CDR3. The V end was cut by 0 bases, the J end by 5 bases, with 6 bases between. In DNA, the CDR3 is TGTGCCTGGAGTGTACAGGGAGATACGCAGTATTTT. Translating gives CAWSVQGDTQYF.

This chain's CDR3 is CATSDSLEGANTGELFF. The CDR3 DNA is TGTGCCACCAGTGATAGTTTGGAGGGGGCGAACACCGGGGAGCTGTTTTTT. This sequence joins TRBV24-1 and TRBJ2-2; perhaps D is TRBD1 or TRBD2 (6 bases each). Germline CDR1 is KGHDR and CDR2 is SFDVKD. The CDR3 is made up of 17 amino acids. Trimming cost V 3 bases and J 0 bases, with 13 bases left between them.

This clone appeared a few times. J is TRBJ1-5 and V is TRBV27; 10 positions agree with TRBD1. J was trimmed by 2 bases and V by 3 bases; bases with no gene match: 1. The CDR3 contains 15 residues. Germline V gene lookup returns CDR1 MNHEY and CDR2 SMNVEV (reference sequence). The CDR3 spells CASSLGTGGNQPQHF. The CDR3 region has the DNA TGTGCCAGCAGTTTGGGGACAGGGGGCAATCAGCCCCAGCATTTT.

The CDR3 nucleotides read TGTGCCAGCAGTTGGGACAGGAACACCGGGGAGCTGTTTTTT. Translation: CASSWDRNTGELFF. The chain has TRBV6-5 and TRBJ2-2; TRBD1 agrees at 7 bases. Looked up from germline, CDR1 is MNHEY and CDR2 is SVGAGI. V shed 4 bases, J shed 1 base, and the junction held 0 bases outside the gene matches. The CDR3 loop spans 14 amino acids.

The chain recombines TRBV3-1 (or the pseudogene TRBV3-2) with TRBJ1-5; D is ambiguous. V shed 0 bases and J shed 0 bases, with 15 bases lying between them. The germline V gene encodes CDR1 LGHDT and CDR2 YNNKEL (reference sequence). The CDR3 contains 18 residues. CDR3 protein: CASSQDDSGPGSNQPQHF. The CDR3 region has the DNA TGTGCCAGCAGCCAAGATGATTCTGGGCCGGGTAGCAATCAGCCCCAGCATTTT.

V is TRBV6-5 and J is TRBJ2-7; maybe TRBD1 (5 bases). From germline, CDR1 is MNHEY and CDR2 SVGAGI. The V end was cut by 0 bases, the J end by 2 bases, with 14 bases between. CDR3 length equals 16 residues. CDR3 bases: TGTGCCAGCAGTTACTCGAGGTTCCAGGGCCCCTACGAGCAGTACTTC. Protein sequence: CASSYSRFQGPYEQYF.

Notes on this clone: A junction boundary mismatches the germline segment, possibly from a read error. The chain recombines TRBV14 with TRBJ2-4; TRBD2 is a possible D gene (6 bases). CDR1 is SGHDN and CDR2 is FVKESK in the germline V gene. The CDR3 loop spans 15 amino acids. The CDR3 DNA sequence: TGTGCCAGCGGCCAGGGAGGAGTAGCCAAAAACATTCAGTACTTC. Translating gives CASGQGGVAKNIQYF. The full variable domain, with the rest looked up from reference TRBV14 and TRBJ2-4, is EAGVTQFPSHSVIEKGQTVTLRCDPISGHDNLYWYRRVMGKEIKFLLHFVKESKQDESGMPNNRFLAERTGGTYSTLKVQPAELEDSGVYFCASGQGGVAKNIQYFGAGTRLSVL.

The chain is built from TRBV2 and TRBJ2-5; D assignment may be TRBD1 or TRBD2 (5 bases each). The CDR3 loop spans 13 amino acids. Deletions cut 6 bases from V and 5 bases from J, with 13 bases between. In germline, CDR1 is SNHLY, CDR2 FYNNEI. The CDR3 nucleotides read TGTGCCAGCAGCACCTTTGAGGGGGAGACCCAGTACTTC. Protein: CASSTFEGETQYF. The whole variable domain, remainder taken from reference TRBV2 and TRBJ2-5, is EPEVTQTPSHQVTQMGQEVILRCVPISNHLYFYWYRQILGQKVEFLVSFYNNEISEKSEIFDDQFSVERPDGSNFTLKIRSTKLEDSAMYFCASSTFEGETQYFGPGTRLLVL.

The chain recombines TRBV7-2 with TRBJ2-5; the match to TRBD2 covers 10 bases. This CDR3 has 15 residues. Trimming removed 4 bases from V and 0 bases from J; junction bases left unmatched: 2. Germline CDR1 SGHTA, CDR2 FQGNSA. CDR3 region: CASSSGLAHQETQYF. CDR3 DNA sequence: TGTGCCAGCAGCTCGGGACTAGCGCACCAAGAGACCCAGTACTTC. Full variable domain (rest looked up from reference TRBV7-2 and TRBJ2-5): GAGVSQSPSNKVTEKGKDVELRCDPISGHTALYWYRQSLGQGLEFLIYFQGNSAPDKSGLPSDRFSAERTGGSVSTLTIQRTQQEDSAVYLCASSSGLAHQETQYFGPGTRLLVL.

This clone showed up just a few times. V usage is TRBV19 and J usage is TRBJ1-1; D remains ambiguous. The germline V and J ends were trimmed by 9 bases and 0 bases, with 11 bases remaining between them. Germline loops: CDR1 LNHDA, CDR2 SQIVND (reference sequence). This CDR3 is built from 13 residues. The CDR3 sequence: CASGFYLNTEAFF. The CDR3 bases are TGTGCCAGCGGTTTTTATTTGAACACTGAAGCTTTCTTT. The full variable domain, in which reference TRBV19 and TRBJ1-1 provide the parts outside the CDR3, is DGGITQSPKYLFRKEGQNVTLSCEQNLNHDAMYWYRQDPGQGLRLIYYSQIVNDFQKGDIAEGYSVSREKKESFPLTVTSAQKNPTAFYLCASGFYLNTEAFFGQGTRLTVV.

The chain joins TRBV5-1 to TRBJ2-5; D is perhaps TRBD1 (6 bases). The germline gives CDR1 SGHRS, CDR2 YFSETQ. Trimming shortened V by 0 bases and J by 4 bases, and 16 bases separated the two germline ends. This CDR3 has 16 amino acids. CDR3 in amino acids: CASSLVAGAKGETQYF. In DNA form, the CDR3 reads TGCGCCAGCAGCTTGGTTGCAGGGGCTAAAGGAGAGACCCAGTACTTC.

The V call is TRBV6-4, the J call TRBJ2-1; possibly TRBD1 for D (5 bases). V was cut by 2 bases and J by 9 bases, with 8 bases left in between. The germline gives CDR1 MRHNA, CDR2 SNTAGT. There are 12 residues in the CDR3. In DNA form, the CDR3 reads TGTGCCAGCAGTGACGTAGGGGTTGAGCAGTTCTTC. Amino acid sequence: CASSDVGVEQFF.

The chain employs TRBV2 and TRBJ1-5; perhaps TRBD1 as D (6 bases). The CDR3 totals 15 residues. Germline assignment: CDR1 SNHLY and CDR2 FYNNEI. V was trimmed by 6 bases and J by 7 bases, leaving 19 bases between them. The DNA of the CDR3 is TGTGCCAGCAGGAACGACGACAGGATCGGACAGCCCCAGCATTTT. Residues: CASRNDDRIGQPQHF.

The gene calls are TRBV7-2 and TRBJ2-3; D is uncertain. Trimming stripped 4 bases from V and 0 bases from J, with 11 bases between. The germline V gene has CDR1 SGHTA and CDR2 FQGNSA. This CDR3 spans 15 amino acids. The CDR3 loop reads CASSSSGLSTDTQYF. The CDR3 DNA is TGTGCCAGCAGCTCGTCGGGTCTCAGCACAGATACGCAGTATTTT. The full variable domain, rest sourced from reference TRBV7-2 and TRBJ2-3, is GAGVSQSPSNKVTEKGKDVELRCDPISGHTALYWYRQSLGQGLEFLIYFQGNSAPDKSGLPSDRFSAERTGGSVSTLTIQRTQQEDSAVYLCASSSSGLSTDTQYFGPGTRLTVL.

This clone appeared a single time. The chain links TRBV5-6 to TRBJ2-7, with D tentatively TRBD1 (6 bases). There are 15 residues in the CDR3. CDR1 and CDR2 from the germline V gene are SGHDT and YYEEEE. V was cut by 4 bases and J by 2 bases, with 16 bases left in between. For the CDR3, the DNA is TGTGCCAGCAGCCTTAGACAGGTCCAAACCTACGAGCAGTACTTC. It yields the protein CASSLRQVQTYEQYF.

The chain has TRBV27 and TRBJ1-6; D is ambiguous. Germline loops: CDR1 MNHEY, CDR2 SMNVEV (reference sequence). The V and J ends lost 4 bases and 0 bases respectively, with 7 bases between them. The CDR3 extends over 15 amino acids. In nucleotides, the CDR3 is TGTGCCAGCAGTTCTCCGAGCTCCTATAATTCACCCCTCCACTTT. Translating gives CASSSPSSYNSPLHF.